This T cell receptor (beta chain) was identified during a study of CD8+CD57+ T cells in acquired aplastic anemia. Germline V gene lookup returns CDR1 MDHEN and CDR2 SYDVKM. The length of the CDR3 is 13 residues. A note on this clonotype: One junction end does not reproduce the germline sequence, and a read error may be involved.

Investigators profiled TCR beta VDJ and CDR3 from genomic DNA template. In TCRdb, the reads were re-called with MiXCR into one record per CDR3 protein. The sample holds about 81,000 distinct CDR3 sequences, around 42% seen once. This chain uses TRBV28 with TRBJ1-2; 7 nucleotides match TRBD1. This TCR was recovered from a human donor in good health, serving as a control. Sequencing used sorted CD4+, CD8+, or CD8+CD57+ T cells (not recorded which) from PBMCs. The CDR3 nucleotides read TGTGCCAGCAGTTCACAGGGGATGGAGGGCTGCACCTTC. This encodes CASSSQGMEGCTF.